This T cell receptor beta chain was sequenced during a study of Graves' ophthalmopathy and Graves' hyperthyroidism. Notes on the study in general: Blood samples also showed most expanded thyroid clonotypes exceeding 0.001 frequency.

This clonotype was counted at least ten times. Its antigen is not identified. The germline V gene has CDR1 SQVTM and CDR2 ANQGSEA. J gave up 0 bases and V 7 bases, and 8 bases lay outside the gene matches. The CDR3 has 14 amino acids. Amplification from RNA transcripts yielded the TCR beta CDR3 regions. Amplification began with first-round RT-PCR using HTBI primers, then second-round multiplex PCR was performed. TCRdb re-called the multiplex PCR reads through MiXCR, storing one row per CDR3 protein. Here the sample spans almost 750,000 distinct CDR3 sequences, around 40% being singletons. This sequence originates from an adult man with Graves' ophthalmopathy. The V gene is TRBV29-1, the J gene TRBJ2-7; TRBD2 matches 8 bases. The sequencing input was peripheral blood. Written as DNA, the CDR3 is TGCAGCGCGTCAAAAGCGGGAGTCTCCTACGAGCAGTACTTC. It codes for CSASKAGVSYEQYF.